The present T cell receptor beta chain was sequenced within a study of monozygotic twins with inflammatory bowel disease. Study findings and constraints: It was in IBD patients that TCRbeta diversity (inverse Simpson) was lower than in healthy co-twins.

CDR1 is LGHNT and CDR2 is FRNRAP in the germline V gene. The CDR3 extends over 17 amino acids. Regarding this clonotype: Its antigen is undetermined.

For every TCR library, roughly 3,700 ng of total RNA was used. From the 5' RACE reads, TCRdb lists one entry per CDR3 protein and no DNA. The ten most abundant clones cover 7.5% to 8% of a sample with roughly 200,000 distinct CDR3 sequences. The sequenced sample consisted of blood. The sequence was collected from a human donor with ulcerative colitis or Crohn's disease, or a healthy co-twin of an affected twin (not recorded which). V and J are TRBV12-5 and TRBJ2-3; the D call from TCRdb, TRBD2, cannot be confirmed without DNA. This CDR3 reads CASGFGTGTSRTDTQYF.